This TCR beta chain derives from a study of cytomegalovirus exposure and HLA in healthy donors. Researchers ran the PCR with 60 Vbeta and 13 Jbeta primers. Clones were sequenced by immunoSEQ multiplex PCR, and TCRdb holds only the in-frame ones, with some missing. Listed are over 120,000 clones; approximately 1% falls within the top ten. The CDR3 runs 15 residues. The germline CDR1 and CDR2 sequences are LNHDA and SQIVND (reference sequence). The junction had 5 bases not matched to a gene; V was cut back by 6 bases and J by 4 bases. The receptor's source is a male donor in good health and CMV-seronegative. The V call is TRBV19, the J call TRBJ2-1; TRBD1 agrees at 11 bases. The specimen sequenced was PBMCs. CDR3 in DNA: TGTGCCAGTAGGCGGACAGGGGGCGGGTACAATGAGCAGTTCTTC. Its protein product is CASRRTGGGYNEQFF.